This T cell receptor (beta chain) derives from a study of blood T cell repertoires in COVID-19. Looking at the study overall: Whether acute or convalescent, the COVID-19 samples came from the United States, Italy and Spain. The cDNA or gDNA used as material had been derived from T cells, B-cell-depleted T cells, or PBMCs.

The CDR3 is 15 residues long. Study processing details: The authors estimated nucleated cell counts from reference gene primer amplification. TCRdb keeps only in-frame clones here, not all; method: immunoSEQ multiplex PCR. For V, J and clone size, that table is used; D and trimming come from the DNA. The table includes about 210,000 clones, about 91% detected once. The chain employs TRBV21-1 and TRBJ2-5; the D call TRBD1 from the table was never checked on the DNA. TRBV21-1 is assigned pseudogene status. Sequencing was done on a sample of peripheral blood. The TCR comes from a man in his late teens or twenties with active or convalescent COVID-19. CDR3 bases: TGTGCCAGCAGCAAAGAAGAGGGGGTCAGGGAGACCCAGTACTTC. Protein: CASSKEEGVRETQYF.